These 8 T cell receptor beta chains were all obtained from the same sample, sequenced in a study of blood T cell repertoires in COVID-19. The protocol was immunoSEQ multiplex PCR, while the TCRdb copy is restricted to in-frame clones and leaves out a portion. This sample carries about 10,000 clones, 80% to 90% of them seen once, and the ten largest clones take roughly a quarter. The material sequenced was peripheral blood. The receptors stem from a man aged 55 to 69 with active COVID-19.

The rearrangement joins TRBV19 to TRBJ2-1; D ambiguous. The V gene lost 0 bases and the J gene lost 0 bases, with 12 bases spanning the gap. CDR3 length: 17 amino acids. The germline CDR1 and CDR2 sequences are LNHDA and SQIVND (reference sequence). CDR3 protein: CASSIDLSGISYNEQFF. The CDR3 DNA follows: TGTGCCAGTAGTATAGATCTATCAGGAATCTCCTACAATGAGCAGTTCTTC.

The CDR3 nucleotides read TGTGCCAGCAGTGACTCGACTAGCGGGGGGGATACGCAGTATTTT. Its translation: CASSDSTSGGDTQYF. The chain links TRBV6-4 to TRBJ2-3, with 13 nucleotides matching TRBD2. The germline gives CDR1 MRHNA, CDR2 SNTAGT. J gave up 6 bases and V 0 bases, and 0 bases lay outside the gene matches. CDR3 size: 15 residues.

The chain uses TRBV6-5 and TRBJ1-6; D remains unclear. The CDR3 has 10 residues. Germline assignment: CDR1 MNHEY and CDR2 SVGAGI. V was trimmed by 7 bases and J by 10 bases, leaving 5 bases between them. This CDR3 is CASNESPLHF. CDR3 in DNA: TGTGCCAGCAACGAGTCACCCCTCCACTTT.

The chain links TRBV7-6 to TRBJ1-5; D uncertain. Trimming pared 5 bases from V and 5 bases from J, leaving 19 bases between. Germline V gene data show CDR1 as SGHVS and CDR2 as FNYEAQ. The CDR3 covers 16 residues. CDR3 DNA: TGTGCCAGCAGCCCGATGGGCGGGCCTTCAGATCAGCCCCAGCATTTT. Protein product: CASSPMGGPSDQPQHF.

This chain joins TRBV6-5 and TRBJ2-5, with no clear D. Germline V lookup: CDR1 MNHEY, CDR2 SVGAGI. Trimming pared 6 bases from V and 5 bases from J, leaving 10 bases between. CDR3 length: 12 residues. The CDR3 DNA is TGTGCCAGCAGCCCCTCTTTCGAGACCCAGTACTTC. Translating gives CASSPSFETQYF.

The V call is TRBV6-1, the J call TRBJ1-6; D call uncertain. Germline V gives CDR1 MNHNS, CDR2 SASEGT. The CDR3 covers 16 residues. Trimming took 2 bases from V and 0 from J, leaving 8 bases between them. The CDR3: CASSEILSSYNSPLHF. DNA of the CDR3: TGTGCCAGCAGTGAAATCCTGAGCTCCTATAATTCACCCCTCCACTTT.

The CDR3 reads CASSLGVAGVFSEQYF. CDR3 in DNA: TGTGCCAGCAGCCTAGGGGTAGCGGGGGTGTTTTCCGAGCAGTACTTC. The chain uses TRBV11-3 and TRBJ2-7; 9 positions agree with TRBD2. Germline-derived CDR1 and CDR2 are SGHNT and YENEEA. There are 16 residues in the CDR3. V gave up 5 bases and J gave up 6 bases; unmatched junction bases: 14. Filled out from reference TRBV11-3 and TRBJ2-7, the complete variable domain reads EAGVVQSPRYKIIEKKQPVAFWCNPISGHNTLYWYLQNLGQGPELLIRYENEEAVDDSQLPKDRFSAERLKGVDSTLKIQPAELGDSAVYLCASSLGVAGVFSEQYFGPGTRLTVT.

V usage is TRBV7-2 and J usage is TRBJ2-4; D is uncertain. The CDR3 has 15 amino acids. The germline V and J ends were trimmed by 5 bases and 0 bases, with 11 bases remaining between them. Germline assignment: CDR1 SGHTA and CDR2 FQGNSA. CDR3 residues: CASSPDMIAKNIQYF. In DNA form, the CDR3 reads TGTGCCAGCAGCCCCGACATGATAGCCAAAAACATTCAGTACTTC.